This is a list of T cell receptor beta chains from one sample in a study of blood T cell repertoires in COVID-19. TCRdb keeps only in-frame clones here, not all; method: immunoSEQ multiplex PCR. Of 40,000 or so clones listed, 65% to 85% are singletons. The sequenced material came from peripheral blood. The receptors shown here come from a man in his sixties in a cohort sampled during active COVID-19. Both conserved end residues are part of each CDR3. The order of the fields is CDR3 DNA, CDR3 protein, D gene, clone size, V gene, J gene. D genes are given only for firm matches. A clone size is listed for some rows: how often the clone was seen (once, few, many), or a class if it is expanded.

CDR3nt: TGCAGCGGCCAGACAGGGGTCCCAGAGACCCAGTACTTC
CDR3aa: CSGQTGVPETQYF
d_gene: TRBD1
abundance: NA
v_gene: TRBV29-1
j_gene: TRBJ2-5

CDR3nt: TGTGCCAGCAGCCAGGGACAGACTTCTGGAAACACCATATATTTT
CDR3aa: CASSQGQTSGNTIYF
d_gene: TRBD1
abundance: NA
v_gene: TRBV3-1/TRBV3-2
j_gene: TRBJ1-3

CDR3nt: TGTGCCAGCTCACTAGATCCAGGGGGCGAGCAGCCCCAGCATTTT
CDR3aa: CASSLDPGGEQPQHF
d_gene: TRBD1
abundance: NA
v_gene: TRBV18
j_gene: TRBJ1-5

CDR3nt: TGTGCCAGCAGGAGGGGGACAGGGGGCTACAATGAGCAGTTCTTC
CDR3aa: CASRRGTGGYNEQFF
d_gene: TRBD1
abundance: once
v_gene: TRBV6-6
j_gene: TRBJ2-1

CDR3nt: TGTGCCAGCAGTGCCCAACCGGCTCTCCCGGGGAACACCATATATTTT
CDR3aa: CASSAQPALPGNTIYF
d_gene: NA
abundance: NA
v_gene: TRBV6-1
j_gene: TRBJ1-3

CDR3nt: TGCGCCAGCAGCTTACCGGGACTCGAGGCCACCGGGGAGCTGTTTTTT
CDR3aa: CASSLPGLEATGELFF
d_gene: NA
abundance: NA
v_gene: TRBV5-1
j_gene: TRBJ2-2

CDR3nt: TGTGCCAGCAGTGACCTCTACGAGCAGTACTTC
CDR3aa: CASSDLYEQYF
d_gene: NA
abundance: NA
v_gene: TRBV6-1
j_gene: TRBJ2-7

CDR3nt: TGTGCCAGCTCACCGGAAACGGGGTTGGGGTCTGAAGCTTTCTTT
CDR3aa: CASSPETGLGSEAFF
d_gene: NA
abundance: NA
v_gene: TRBV18
j_gene: TRBJ1-1

CDR3nt: TGTGCCTGGATAGCCGGCCCCTCTAACGAGCAGTACTTC
CDR3aa: CAWIAGPSNEQYF
d_gene: NA
abundance: NA
v_gene: TRBV30
j_gene: TRBJ2-7

CDR3nt: TGTGCCAGCAGCTTAGAGCGTTCCGGGGAGCTGTTTTTT
CDR3aa: CASSLERSGELFF
d_gene: NA
abundance: NA
v_gene: TRBV7-8
j_gene: TRBJ2-2

CDR3nt: TGTGCCAGCAGTCCCGGGACTAGTAGCATCGAGCAGTACTTC
CDR3aa: CASSPGTSSIEQYF
d_gene: TRBD2
abundance: NA
v_gene: TRBV28
j_gene: TRBJ2-7

CDR3nt: TGTGCCAGCAGTGAATCCTTCCCGGACAGGAAGTCCTACAATGAGCAGTTCTTC
CDR3aa: CASSESFPDRKSYNEQFF
d_gene: TRBD1
abundance: NA
v_gene: TRBV25-1
j_gene: TRBJ2-1

CDR3nt: TGTGCCACCAGTGTCCCCTCCGGGACAGACGTGAACACCGGGGAGCTGTTTTTT
CDR3aa: CATSVPSGTDVNTGELFF
d_gene: TRBD1
abundance: NA
v_gene: TRBV24-1
j_gene: TRBJ2-2

CDR3nt: TGTGCCAGCAGCGTAGCAGGGGTCGGCGGTGAGCAGTTCTTC
CDR3aa: CASSVAGVGGEQFF
d_gene: NA
abundance: NA
v_gene: TRBV9
j_gene: TRBJ2-1

CDR3nt: TGTGCCAGCAGTTATTTCCGGACAGTGAACACTGAAGCTTTCTTT
CDR3aa: CASSYFRTVNTEAFF
d_gene: NA
abundance: NA
v_gene: TRBV6-5
j_gene: TRBJ1-1

CDR3nt: TGTGCCAGTAGTATAAAGCGCGGTAGCGGGGGCCCAAACTCGAATTACAATGAGCAGTTCTTC
CDR3aa: CASSIKRGSGGPNSNYNEQFF
d_gene: TRBD2
abundance: NA
v_gene: TRBV19
j_gene: TRBJ2-1

CDR3nt: TGTGCCAGCACCCCCAGGAACTATGGCTACACCTTC
CDR3aa: CASTPRNYGYTF
d_gene: NA
abundance: NA
v_gene: TRBV28
j_gene: TRBJ1-2

CDR3nt: TGTGCCAGCAGCGAGGGACCGGAGGGCTCCTACGAGCAGTACTTC
CDR3aa: CASSEGPEGSYEQYF
d_gene: NA
abundance: NA
v_gene: TRBV3-1/TRBV3-2
j_gene: TRBJ2-7

CDR3nt: TGTGCCAGCAGCTCCGGGACAGGGGAACGGAGAAAAGCTTTCTTT
CDR3aa: CASSSGTGERRKAFF
d_gene: TRBD1
abundance: once
v_gene: TRBV7-9
j_gene: TRBJ1-1

CDR3nt: TGTGCCAGCAGCCAATCACGCGGCGGTGCCTACGAGCAGTACTTC
CDR3aa: CASSQSRGGAYEQYF
d_gene: NA
abundance: NA
v_gene: TRBV3-1/TRBV3-2
j_gene: TRBJ2-7

CDR3nt: TGTGCCAGCAGCTTAGGAGGGACTCCAGGCTACACCTTC
CDR3aa: CASSLGGTPGYTF
d_gene: NA
abundance: NA
v_gene: TRBV7-2
j_gene: TRBJ1-2

CDR3nt: TGTGCCAGCAGTGAAGTAGATGAGCAGTTCTTC
CDR3aa: CASSEVDEQFF
d_gene: NA
abundance: NA
v_gene: TRBV6-1
j_gene: TRBJ2-1

CDR3nt: TGTGCCAGCAGCCAGGGACAGTTAATTAGCAATCAGCCCCAGCATTTT
CDR3aa: CASSQGQLISNQPQHF
d_gene: TRBD1
abundance: NA
v_gene: TRBV3-1/TRBV3-2
j_gene: TRBJ1-5

CDR3nt: TGTGCCAGCAGCCGAACAAGGGCAGGGTACGAGCAGTACTTC
CDR3aa: CASSRTRAGYEQYF
d_gene: NA
abundance: NA
v_gene: TRBV11-3
j_gene: TRBJ2-7

CDR3nt: TGTGCCAGCTCACCGGGGGGAGTGGCGAACACTGAAGCTTTCTTT
CDR3aa: CASSPGGVANTEAFF
d_gene: NA
abundance: few
v_gene: TRBV18
j_gene: TRBJ1-1